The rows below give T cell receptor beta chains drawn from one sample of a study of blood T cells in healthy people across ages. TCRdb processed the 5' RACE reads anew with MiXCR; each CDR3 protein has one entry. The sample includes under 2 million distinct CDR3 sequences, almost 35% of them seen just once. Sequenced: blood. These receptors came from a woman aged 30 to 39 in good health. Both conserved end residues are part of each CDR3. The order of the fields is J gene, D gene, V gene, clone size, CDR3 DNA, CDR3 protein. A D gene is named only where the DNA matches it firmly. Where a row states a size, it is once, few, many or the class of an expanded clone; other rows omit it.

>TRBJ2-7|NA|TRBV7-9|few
TGTGCCAGCAGCCCCCGGGACTCCGGAGGAGAGCAGTACTTC
CASSPRDSGGEQYF
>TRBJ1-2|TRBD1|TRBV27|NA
TGTGCCAGCAGGAAATCTATAGGGACAGGGATCGATGGCTACACCTTC
CASRKSIGTGIDGYTF
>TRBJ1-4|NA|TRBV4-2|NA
TGTGCCAGCAGCCCCGAAGACAGAAATGAAAAACTGTTTTTT
CASSPEDRNEKLFF
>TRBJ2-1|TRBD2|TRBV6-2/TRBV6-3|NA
TGTGCCAGCAGTTCTCCTGGACTAGCGGCCTTTTGCAATGAGCAGTTCTTC
CASSSPGLAAFCNEQFF
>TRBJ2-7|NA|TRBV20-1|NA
TGCAGTGCCCCGATGGGGAAGGGAGAGCAGTACTTC
CSAPMGKGEQYF
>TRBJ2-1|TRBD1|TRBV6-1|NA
TGTGCCAGCAGTCACCGGGACAGCTACAATGAGCAGTTCTTC
CASSHRDSYNEQFF
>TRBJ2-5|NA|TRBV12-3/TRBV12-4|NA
TGTGCCAGCAGTTCGATTGGGGCTAGGGAGACCCAGTACTTC
CASSSIGARETQYF
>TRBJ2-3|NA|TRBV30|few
TGTGCAAGAGGGATCACAGATACGCAGTATTTT
CARGITDTQYF
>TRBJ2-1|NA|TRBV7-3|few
TGTGCCAGCAGCTTCGGCGGTCCTAGGGATGAGCAGTTCTTC
CASSFGGPRDEQFF
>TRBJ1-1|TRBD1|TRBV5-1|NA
TGCGCCAGCAGCCTCTCGACAGGGGTTGGGGCTGAAGCTTTCTTT
CASSLSTGVGAEAFF
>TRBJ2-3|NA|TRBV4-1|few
TGCGCCAGCAGCCGTATCCGGGCCCCAGATACGCAGTATTTT
CASSRIRAPDTQYF
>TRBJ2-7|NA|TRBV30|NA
TGTGCCTGGAGTGTCAGGACTACCTACGAGCAGTACTTC
CAWSVRTTYEQYF
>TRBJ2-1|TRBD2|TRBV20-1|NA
TGCAGTGCTGGGGGTAGCGGGAAGGAATTCTACAATGAGCAGTTCTTC
CSAGGSGKEFYNEQFF
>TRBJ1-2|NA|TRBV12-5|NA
TGTGCTAGTGGTTTATGGGACAATAGAAACTATGGCTACACCTTC
CASGLWDNRNYGYTF
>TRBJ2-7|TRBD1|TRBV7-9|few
TGTGCCAGCAGCTTAGGAGTGGGCGTAGGGGGCGTACTCTACGAGCAGTACTTC
CASSLGVGVGGVLYEQYF
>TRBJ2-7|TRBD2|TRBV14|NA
TGTGCCAGCAGCCAAAGAGCGGGGTCGAGCTCCTACGAGCAGTACTTC
CASSQRAGSSSYEQYF
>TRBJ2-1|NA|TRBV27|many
TGTGCCAGCTTTGGAATAAGGGAGGCAGGAGTCAGTGAGCAGTTCTTC
CASFGIREAGVSEQFF
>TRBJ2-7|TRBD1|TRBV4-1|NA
TGCGCCAGCAGCCTCGGACAGGGCTGCGAGCAGTACTTC
CASSLGQGCEQYF
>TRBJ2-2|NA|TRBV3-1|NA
TGTGCCAGCAGCCACCCGGGGCGGGACACCGGGGAGCTGTTTTTT
CASSHPGRDTGELFF
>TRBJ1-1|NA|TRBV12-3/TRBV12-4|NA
TGTGCCAGCAGTCACAGGGTCTCTGAAGCTTTCTTT
CASSHRVSEAFF
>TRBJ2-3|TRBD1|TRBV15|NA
TGTGCCACCAACACAGGGGTTGGGGTTACAGATACGCAGTATTTT
CATNTGVGVTDTQYF
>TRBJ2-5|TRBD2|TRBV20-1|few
TGCAGTGCCCGTCTCGATAGCGGGAGGGTCTATCATGGACCACAAGAGACCCAGTACTTC
CSARLDSGRVYHGPQETQYF
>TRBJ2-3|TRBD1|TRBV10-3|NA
TGTGCCATCAGTGAGAACCGACAGGGGATTTTCACAGATACGCAGTATTTT
CAISENRQGIFTDTQYF
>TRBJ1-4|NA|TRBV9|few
TGTGCCAGCAGCGGTAGGACCCCTGAAAAACTGTTTTTT
CASSGRTPEKLFF
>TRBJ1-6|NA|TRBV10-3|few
TGCGCCATCAGTGAGTCGGGGAATTCACCCCTCCACTTT
CAISESGNSPLHF
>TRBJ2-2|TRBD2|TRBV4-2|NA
TGTGCCAGCGGCCAACCTAGCGGGGGCCCCGGGGAGCTGTTTTTT
CASGQPSGGPGELFF
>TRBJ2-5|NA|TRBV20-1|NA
TGCAGTGCTAGGTGGGGGGAGACCCAGTACTTC
CSARWGETQYF
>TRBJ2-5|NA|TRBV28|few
TGTGCCAGCAACCACCCTCGGAGGAACCAAGAGACCCAGTACTTC
CASNHPRRNQETQYF
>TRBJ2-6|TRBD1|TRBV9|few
TGTGCCAGCAGCCGACAGGGGCGCTCTGGGGCCAACGTCCTGACTTTC
CASSRQGRSGANVLTF
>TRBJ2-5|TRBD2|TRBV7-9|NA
TGTGCCAGCAGCTTAGCTGGACTAGCGGCAAGCCAAGAGACCCAGTACTTC
CASSLAGLAASQETQYF